This record concerns one TCR beta chain sequence. Looked up from germline, CDR1 is SEHNR and CDR2 is FQNEAQ (reference sequence). V dropped 5 bases and J dropped 8 bases, with 10 bases sitting between them. The CDR3 is 12 amino acids. This entry is derived from a study of blood T cell repertoires in COVID-19. TCRdb's copy holds only in-frame clones and misses some; the assay was immunoSEQ multiplex PCR. The data hold about 270,000 clones, with approximately 86% observed a single time. Sequencing was performed on peripheral blood. This TCR derives from a man aged 35-49 years with active or convalescent COVID-19. J is TRBJ1-3 and V is TRBV7-9; D remains unclear. The DNA of the CDR3 is TGTGCCAGCAGCCCCATGGGAGACACCATATATTTT. Translating it yields CASSPMGDTIYF.